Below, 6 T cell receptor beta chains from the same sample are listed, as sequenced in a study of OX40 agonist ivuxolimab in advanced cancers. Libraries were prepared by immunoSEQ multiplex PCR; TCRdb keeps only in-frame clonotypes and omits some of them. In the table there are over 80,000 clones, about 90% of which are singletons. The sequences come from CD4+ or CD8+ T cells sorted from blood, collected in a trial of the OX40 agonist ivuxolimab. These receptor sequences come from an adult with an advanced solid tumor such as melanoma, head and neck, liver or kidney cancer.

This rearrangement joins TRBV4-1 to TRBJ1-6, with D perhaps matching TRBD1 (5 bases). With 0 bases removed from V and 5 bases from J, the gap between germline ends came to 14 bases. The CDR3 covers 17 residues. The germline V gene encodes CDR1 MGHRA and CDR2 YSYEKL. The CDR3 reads CASSQDPRQFNNSPLHF. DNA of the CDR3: TGCGCCAGCAGCCAAGATCCCCGACAGTTCAATAATTCACCCCTCCACTTT.

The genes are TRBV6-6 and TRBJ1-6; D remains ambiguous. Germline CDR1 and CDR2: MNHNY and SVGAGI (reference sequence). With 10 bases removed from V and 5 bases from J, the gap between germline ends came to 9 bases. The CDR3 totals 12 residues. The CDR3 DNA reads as TGTGCCATACAGCAGGATAATTCACCCCTCCACTTT. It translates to CAIQQDNSPLHF.

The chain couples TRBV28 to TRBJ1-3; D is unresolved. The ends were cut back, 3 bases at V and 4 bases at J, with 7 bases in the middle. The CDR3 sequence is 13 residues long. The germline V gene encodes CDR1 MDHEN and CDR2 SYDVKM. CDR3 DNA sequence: TGTGCCAGCAGTTTGCTTGGAGGAAACACCATATATTTT. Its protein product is CASSLLGGNTIYF.

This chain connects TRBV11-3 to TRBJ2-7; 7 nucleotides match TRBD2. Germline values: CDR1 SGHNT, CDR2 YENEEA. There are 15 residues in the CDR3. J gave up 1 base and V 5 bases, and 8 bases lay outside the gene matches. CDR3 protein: CASSPRAGGSYEQYF. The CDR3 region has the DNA TGTGCCAGCAGCCCCAGGGCCGGGGGGTCCTACGAGCAGTACTTC.

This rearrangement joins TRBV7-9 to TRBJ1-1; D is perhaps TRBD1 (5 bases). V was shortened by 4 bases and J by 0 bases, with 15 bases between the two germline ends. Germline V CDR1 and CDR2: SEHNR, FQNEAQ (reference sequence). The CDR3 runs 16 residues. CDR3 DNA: TGTGCCAGCAGCTCCCCTCCGGGGCACGTGAACACTGAAGCTTTCTTT. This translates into CASSSPPGHVNTEAFF.

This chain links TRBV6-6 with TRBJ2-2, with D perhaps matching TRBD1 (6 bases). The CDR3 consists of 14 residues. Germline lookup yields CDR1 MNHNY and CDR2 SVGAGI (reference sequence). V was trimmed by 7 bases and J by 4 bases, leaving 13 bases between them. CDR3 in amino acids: CASIHQGITGELFF. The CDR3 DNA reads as TGTGCCAGCATCCACCAGGGGATCACCGGGGAGCTGTTTTTT.